Presented here are 9 T cell receptor beta chains from one specimen sequenced in a study of cytomegalovirus exposure and HLA in healthy donors. Primers included in the PCR were 60 Vbeta and 13 Jbeta primers. Measured with immunoSEQ multiplex PCR; TCRdb has only the in-frame clones, and not every one. The data show over 150,000 clones, 79% seen once. The specimen was PBMCs. These receptors all stem from a man aged 35 to 55 in good health and CMV-seronegative.

V gene TRBV5-1 combines with J gene TRBJ2-3; TRBD2 matches at 9 bases. With V trimmed by 4 bases and J by 7 bases, 7 bases remained unmatched. There are 14 residues in the CDR3. Germline V gene data show CDR1 as SGHRS and CDR2 as YFSETQ. This CDR3 is CASSVGTSPNTQYF. The CDR3, as DNA: TGCGCCAGCAGCGTCGGGACTAGCCCCAATACGCAGTATTTT.

The chain employs TRBV6-4 and TRBJ1-1; 7 bases are a match to TRBD1. The CDR3 spans 15 residues. V trimming: 1 base; J trimming: 4 bases; junction bases outside the gene matches: 6. Germline V gene data show CDR1 as MRHNA and CDR2 as SNTAGT. CDR3 sequence reads: CASSDFPTGPTEAFF. The CDR3 nucleotides read TGTGCCAGCAGTGACTTTCCGACAGGGCCCACTGAAGCTTTCTTT.

The rearrangement uses TRBV28 and TRBJ2-7, with 7 bases matching TRBD1. This CDR3 is built from 13 residues. V trimming: 8 bases; J trimming: 2 bases; junction bases outside the gene matches: 6. Germline V gene sequence: CDR1 MDHEN, CDR2 SYDVKM. CDR3: CASGTVSPYEQYF. CDR3 coding DNA: TGTGCCAGCGGGACAGTTTCCCCCTACGAGCAGTACTTC.

The J gene is TRBJ2-3, the V gene TRBV6-1, with 7 bases matching TRBD2. The CDR3 covers 14 residues. CDR1 and CDR2 from the germline V gene are MNHNS and SASEGT. Trimming took 7 bases from V and 3 from J; bases not matched to a gene: 7. In DNA form, the CDR3 reads TGTGCCAGCAAACTAGCGTTCGGGACAGATACGCAGTATTTT. The encoded protein is CASKLAFGTDTQYF.

The chain links TRBV7-6 to TRBJ1-4; D may be TRBD1 (6 bases). The CDR3 contains 16 residues. Trimming shortened V by 0 bases and J by 4 bases, and 12 bases separated the two germline ends. Germline V gene sequence: CDR1 SGHVS, CDR2 FNYEAQ. The CDR3 DNA reads TGTGCCAGCAGCTTAGCTCTAGACAGGAGTAATGAAAAACTGTTTTTT. This encodes CASSLALDRSNEKLFF.

This clone was found once. At one boundary the junction diverges from the germline segment, which might be a read error. The gene calls are TRBV11-2 and TRBJ1-4, with 8 bases that match TRBD1. The CDR3 runs to 14 residues. The germline V gene encodes CDR1 SGHAT and CDR2 FQNNGV. The CDR3 coding sequence is TGTGTCAGCAGTTTCTACGGACAGGGCGAAAAACTGTTTTTT. Translated, it gives CVSSFYGQGEKLFF.

The rearrangement joins TRBV27 to TRBJ2-3, with 8 bases fitting TRBD1. CDR1 and CDR2 (germline): MNHEY, SMNVEV (reference sequence). The CDR3 has 16 amino acids. V was pared by 5 bases and J by 0 bases, with 7 bases of the junction left unmatched. Written as DNA, the CDR3 is TGTGCCAGCAGTCGACGGACAGGGTCTAGCACAGATACGCAGTATTTT. It yields the protein CASSRRTGSSTDTQYF.

This chain joins TRBV6-1 and TRBJ1-3; D is perhaps TRBD1 (6 bases). This CDR3 is 15 amino acids long. V lost 6 bases and J lost 0, with 12 bases in between. The V gene's germline CDR1 is MNHNS and CDR2 SASEGT. The CDR3 nucleotides read TGTGCCAGCAGGGACAGCCCGAGCTCTGGAAACACCATATATTTT. Its protein product is CASRDSPSSGNTIYF.

The gene calls are TRBV20-1 and TRBJ1-1, with D hard to call. The CDR3 extends over 11 amino acids. V lost 3 bases and J 4 bases, leaving 6 bases between the germline ends. Per germline, CDR1 DFQATT and CDR2 SNEGSKA (reference sequence). The CDR3 coding sequence is TGCAGTGCTAGGGAGGGCACTGAAGCTTTCTTT. It yields the protein CSAREGTEAFF.